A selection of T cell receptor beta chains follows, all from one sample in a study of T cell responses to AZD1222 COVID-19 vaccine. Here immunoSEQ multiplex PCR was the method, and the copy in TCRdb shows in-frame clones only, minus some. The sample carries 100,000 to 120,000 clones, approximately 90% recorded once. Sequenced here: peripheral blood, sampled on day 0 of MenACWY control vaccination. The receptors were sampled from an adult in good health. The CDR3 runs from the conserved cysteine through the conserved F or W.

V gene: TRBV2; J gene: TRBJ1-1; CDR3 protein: CASSELAAAGTEAFF
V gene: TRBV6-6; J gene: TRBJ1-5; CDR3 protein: CASSARAYSNQPQHF
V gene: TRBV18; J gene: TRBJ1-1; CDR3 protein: CASSPPGRNTEAFF
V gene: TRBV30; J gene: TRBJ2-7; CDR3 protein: CACPGQAYEQYF
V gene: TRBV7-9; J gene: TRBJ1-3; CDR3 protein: CASSRPTGDPGNTIYF
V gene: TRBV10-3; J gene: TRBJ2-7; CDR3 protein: CAISESGQGREQYF
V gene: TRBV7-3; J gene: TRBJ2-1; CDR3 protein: CASSFGPSGGAYNEQFF
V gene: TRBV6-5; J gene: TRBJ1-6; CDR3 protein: CASTRTGPYNSPLHF
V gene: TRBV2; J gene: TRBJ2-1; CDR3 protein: CASKLAGDSYNEQFF
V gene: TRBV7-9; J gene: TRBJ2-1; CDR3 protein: CASSPRRTLWNEQFF
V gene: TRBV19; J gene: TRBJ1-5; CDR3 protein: CASSSLAGTGRQPQHF
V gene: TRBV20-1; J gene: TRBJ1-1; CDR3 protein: CSAKIGPEAFF
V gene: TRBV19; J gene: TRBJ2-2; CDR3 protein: CASSMGYGGINTGELFF
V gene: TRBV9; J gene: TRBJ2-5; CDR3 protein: CASSPFISGGGETQYF
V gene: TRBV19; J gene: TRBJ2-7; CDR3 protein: CASSIDRRQGIDEQYF
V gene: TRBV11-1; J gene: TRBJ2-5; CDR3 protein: CASSQPGQGDQETQYF
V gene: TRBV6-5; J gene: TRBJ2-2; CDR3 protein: CASSYRAGGTGELFF
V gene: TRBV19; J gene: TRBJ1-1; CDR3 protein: CASSIVTGNSVNTEAFF
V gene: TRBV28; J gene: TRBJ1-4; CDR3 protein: CASSLRQINEKLFF
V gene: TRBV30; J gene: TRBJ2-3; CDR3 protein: CAWSVGGRSVAYTQYF
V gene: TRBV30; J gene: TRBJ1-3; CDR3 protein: CAWSVGVSATGNTIYF
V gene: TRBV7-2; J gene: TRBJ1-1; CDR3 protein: CASRTQGNTEAFF
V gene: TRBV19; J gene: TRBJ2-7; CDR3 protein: CASRLRGDSSYEQYF
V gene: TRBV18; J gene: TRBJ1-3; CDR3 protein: CASSATERDTIYF
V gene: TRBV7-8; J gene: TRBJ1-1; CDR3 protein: CASSLAPGGLTEAFF
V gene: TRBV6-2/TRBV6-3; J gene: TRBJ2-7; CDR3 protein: CASSYGGSRAEQYF
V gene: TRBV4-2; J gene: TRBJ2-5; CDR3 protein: CASSQDLPSETQYF
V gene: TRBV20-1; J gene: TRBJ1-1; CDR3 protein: CSARGATEAFF
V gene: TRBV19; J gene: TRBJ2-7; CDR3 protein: CASSIGGGASEQYF